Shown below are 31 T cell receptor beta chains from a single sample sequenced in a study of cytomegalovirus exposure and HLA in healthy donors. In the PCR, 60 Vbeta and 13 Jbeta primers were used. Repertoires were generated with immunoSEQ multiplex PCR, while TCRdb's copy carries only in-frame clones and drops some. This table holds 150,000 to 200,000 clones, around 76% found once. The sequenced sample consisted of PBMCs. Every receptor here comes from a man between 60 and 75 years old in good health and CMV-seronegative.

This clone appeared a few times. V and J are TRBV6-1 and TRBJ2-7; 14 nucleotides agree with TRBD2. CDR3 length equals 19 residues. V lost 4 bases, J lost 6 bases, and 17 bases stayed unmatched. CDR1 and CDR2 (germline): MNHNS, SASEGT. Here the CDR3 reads CASSAQGTSGRIFSGEQYF. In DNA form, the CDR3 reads TGTGCCAGCAGTGCTCAAGGGACTAGCGGGAGAATATTTTCGGGCGAGCAGTACTTC.

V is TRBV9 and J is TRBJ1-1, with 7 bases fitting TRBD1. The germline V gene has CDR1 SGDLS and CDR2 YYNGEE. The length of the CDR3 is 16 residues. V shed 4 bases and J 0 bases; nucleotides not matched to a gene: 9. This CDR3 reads CASSPRQGGMNTEAFF. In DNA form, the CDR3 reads TGTGCCAGCAGCCCCCGACAGGGTGGGATGAACACTGAAGCTTTCTTT.

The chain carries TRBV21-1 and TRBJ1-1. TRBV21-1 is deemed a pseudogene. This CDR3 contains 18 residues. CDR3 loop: CASSKDPGGADMNTEAFF. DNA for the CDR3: TGTGCCAGCAGCAAAGATCCGGGGGGGGCGGACATGAACACTGAAGCTTTCTTT.

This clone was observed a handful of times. The CDR3 spells CASSWGTGTSTLHF. CDR3 coding DNA: TGTGCCAGCAGCTGGGGGACAGGGACCTCCACCCTCCACTTT. The J gene is TRBJ1-6, the V gene TRBV5-5; 9 bases map to TRBD1. The CDR3 runs 14 residues. From germline, CDR1 is SGHKS and CDR2 YYEKEE (reference sequence). Unmatched junction bases numbered 9, after V lost 3 bases and J lost 14 bases.

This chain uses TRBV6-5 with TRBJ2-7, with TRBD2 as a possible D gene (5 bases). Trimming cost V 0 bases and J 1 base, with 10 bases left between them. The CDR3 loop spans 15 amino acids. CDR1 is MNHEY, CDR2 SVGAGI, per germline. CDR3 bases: TGTGCCAGCAGTTACTCAGGGAGCACGTCCTACGAGCAGTACTTC. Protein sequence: CASSYSGSTSYEQYF.

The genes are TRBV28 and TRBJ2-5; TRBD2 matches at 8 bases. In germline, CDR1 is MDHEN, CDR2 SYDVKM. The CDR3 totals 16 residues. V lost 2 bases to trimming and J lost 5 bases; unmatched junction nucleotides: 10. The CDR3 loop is CASSLQAGEGTETQYF. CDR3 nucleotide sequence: TGTGCCAGCAGTTTACAAGCGGGAGAAGGGACGGAGACCCAGTACTTC.

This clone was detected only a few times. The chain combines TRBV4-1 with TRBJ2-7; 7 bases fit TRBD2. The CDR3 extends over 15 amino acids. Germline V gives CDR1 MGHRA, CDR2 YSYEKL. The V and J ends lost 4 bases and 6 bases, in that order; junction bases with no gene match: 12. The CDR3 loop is CASSPVPGGVGEQYF. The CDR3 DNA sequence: TGCGCCAGCAGCCCCGTACCGGGAGGAGTAGGCGAGCAGTACTTC.

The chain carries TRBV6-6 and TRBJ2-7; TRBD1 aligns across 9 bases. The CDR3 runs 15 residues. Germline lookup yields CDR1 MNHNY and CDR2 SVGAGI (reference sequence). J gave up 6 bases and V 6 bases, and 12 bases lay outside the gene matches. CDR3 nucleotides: TGTGCCAGCAGGCCCCCCGGGACAGGGCTTGGCGAGCAGTACTTC. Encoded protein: CASRPPGTGLGEQYF.

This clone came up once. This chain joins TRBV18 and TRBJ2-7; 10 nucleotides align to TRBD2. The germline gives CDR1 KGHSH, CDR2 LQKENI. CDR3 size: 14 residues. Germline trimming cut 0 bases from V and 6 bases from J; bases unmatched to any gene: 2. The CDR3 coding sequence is TGTGCCAGCTCACCACCGGCTAGCGGGAGCGAGCAGTACTTC. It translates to CASSPPASGSEQYF.

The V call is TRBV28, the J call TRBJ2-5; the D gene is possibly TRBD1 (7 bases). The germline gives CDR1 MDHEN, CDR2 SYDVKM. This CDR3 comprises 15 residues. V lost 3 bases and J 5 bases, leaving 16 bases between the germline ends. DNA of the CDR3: TGTGCCAGCAGTTTTCAGGGGGGTTGGGGGGAGACCCAGTACTTC. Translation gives CASSFQGGWGETQYF.

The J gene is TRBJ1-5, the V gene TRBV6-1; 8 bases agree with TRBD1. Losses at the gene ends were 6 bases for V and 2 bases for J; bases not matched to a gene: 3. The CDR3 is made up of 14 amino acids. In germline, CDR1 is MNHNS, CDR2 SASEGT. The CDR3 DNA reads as TGTGCCAGCAGCGGACAGGGCGGCAATCAGCCCCAGCATTTT. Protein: CASSGQGGNQPQHF.

The chain's CDR3 is CASSRPSGSANTGELFF. CDR3 bases: TGTGCCAGCAGCCGGCCTAGCGGGAGCGCGAACACCGGGGAGCTGTTTTTT. This chain joins TRBV9 and TRBJ2-2, with TRBD2 matching 10 bases. This CDR3 region has 17 residues. The V gene's germline CDR1 is SGDLS and CDR2 YYNGEE. J gave up 0 bases and V 4 bases, and 6 bases lay outside the gene matches. Full variable domain (rest looked up from reference TRBV9 and TRBJ2-2): DSGVTQTPKHLITATGQRVTLRCSPRSGDLSVYWYQQSLDQGLQFLIQYYNGEERAKGNILERFSAQQFPDLHSELNLSSLELGDSALYFCASSRPSGSANTGELFFGEGSRLTVL.

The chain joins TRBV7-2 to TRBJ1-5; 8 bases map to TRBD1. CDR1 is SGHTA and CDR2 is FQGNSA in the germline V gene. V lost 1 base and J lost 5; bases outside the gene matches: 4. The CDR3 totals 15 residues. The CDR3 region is CASSLVQGAYQPQHF. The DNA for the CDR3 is TGTGCCAGCAGCTTAGTTCAGGGGGCCTATCAGCCCCAGCATTTT.

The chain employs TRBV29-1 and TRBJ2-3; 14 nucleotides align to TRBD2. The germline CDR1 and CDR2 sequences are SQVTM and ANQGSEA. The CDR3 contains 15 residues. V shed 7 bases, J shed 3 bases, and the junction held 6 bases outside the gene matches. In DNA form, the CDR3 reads TGCAGCGCCAAGGGACTAGCGGGAGTTACAGATACGCAGTATTTT. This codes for CSAKGLAGVTDTQYF.

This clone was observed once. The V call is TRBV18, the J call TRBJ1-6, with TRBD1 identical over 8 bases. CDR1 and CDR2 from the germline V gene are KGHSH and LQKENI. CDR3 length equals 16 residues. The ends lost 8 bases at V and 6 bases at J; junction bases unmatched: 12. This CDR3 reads CASNQWEDRGNSPLHF. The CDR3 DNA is TGTGCCAGCAACCAGTGGGAAGACAGGGGTAATTCACCCCTCCACTTT.

DNA of the CDR3: TGTGCCAGCAGCGCCACCGGGACAATAGGGGGTGGCTACACCTTC. This sequence encodes CASSATGTIGGGYTF. V and J are TRBV7-2 and TRBJ1-2; D perhaps matches TRBD1 (6 bases). This CDR3 is built from 15 residues. Germline V gene sequence: CDR1 SGHTA, CDR2 FQGNSA. V was shortened by 5 bases and J by 7 bases, with 20 bases between the two germline ends. The full variable domain, with the rest looked up from reference TRBV7-2 and TRBJ1-2, is GAGVSQSPSNKVTEKGKDVELRCDPISGHTALYWYRQSLGQGLEFLIYFQGNSAPDKSGLPSDRFSAERTGGSVSTLTIQRTQQEDSAVYLCASSATGTIGGGYTFGSGTRLTVV.

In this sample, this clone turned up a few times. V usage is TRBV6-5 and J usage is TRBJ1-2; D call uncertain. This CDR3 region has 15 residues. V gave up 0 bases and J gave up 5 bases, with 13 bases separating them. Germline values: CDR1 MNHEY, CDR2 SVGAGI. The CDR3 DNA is TGTGCCAGCAGTTACTCAGGAGGGATGGAGTATGGCTACACCTTC. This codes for CASSYSGGMEYGYTF.

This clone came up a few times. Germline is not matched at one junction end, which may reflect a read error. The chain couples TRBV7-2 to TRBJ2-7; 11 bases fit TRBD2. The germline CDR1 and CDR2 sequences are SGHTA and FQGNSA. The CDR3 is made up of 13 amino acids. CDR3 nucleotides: TGTGCCAGCAGCTTAGACGCTAGCGGGAGGTCAAACTTC. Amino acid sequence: CASSLDASGRSNF.

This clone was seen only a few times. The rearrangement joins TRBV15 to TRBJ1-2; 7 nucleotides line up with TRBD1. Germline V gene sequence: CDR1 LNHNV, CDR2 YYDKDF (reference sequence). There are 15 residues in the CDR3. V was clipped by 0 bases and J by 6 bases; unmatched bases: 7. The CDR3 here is CATSRDSSGGNGYTF. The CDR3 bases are TGTGCCACCAGCAGAGATTCTTCAGGGGGAAATGGCTACACCTTC. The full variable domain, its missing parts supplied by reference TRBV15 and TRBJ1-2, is DAMVIQNPRYQVTQFGKPVTLSCSQTLNHNVMYWYQQKSSQAPKLLFHYYDKDFNNEADTPDNFQSRRPNTSFCFLDIRSPGLGDTAMYLCATSRDSSGGNGYTFGSGTRLTVV.

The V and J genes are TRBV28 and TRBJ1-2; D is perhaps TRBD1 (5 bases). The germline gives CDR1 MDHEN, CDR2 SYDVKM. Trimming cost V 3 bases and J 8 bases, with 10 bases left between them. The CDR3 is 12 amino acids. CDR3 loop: CASSFSRAGYTF. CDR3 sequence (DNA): TGTGCCAGCAGTTTCTCCAGGGCGGGCTACACCTTC.

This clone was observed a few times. CDR3 in amino acids: CASSQEGAGGGDETQYF. CDR3 nucleotides: TGTGCCAGCAGCCAAGAGGGAGCTGGAGGGGGCGACGAGACCCAGTACTTC. The rearrangement links TRBV4-2 to TRBJ2-5; possible D gene TRBD1, 7 bases. CDR3 length: 17 amino acids. CDR1 is LGHNA, CDR2 YNFKEQ, per germline. The ends were cut back, 0 bases at V and 5 bases at J, with 19 bases in the middle.

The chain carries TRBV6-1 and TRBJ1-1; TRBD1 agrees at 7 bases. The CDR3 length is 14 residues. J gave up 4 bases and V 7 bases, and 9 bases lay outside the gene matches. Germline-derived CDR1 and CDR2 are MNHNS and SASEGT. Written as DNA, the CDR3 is TGTGCCAGCACCGCCCTACAGGGGACCACTGAAGCTTTCTTT. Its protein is CASTALQGTTEAFF.

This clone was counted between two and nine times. This CDR3 is CASRILGGRPHEQYF. DNA for the CDR3: TGTGCCAGCAGGATCCTTGGGGGGAGACCCCACGAGCAGTACTTC. The V and J genes are TRBV28 and TRBJ2-7; weak D call: TRBD2 (6 bases). The V end was cut by 6 bases, the J end by 5 bases, with 20 bases between. CDR3 size: 15 residues. The germline gives CDR1 MDHEN, CDR2 SYDVKM.

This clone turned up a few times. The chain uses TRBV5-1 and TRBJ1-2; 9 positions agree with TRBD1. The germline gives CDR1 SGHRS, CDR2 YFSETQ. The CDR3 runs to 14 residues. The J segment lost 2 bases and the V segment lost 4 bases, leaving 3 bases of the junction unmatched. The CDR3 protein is CASSTGGSNYGYTF. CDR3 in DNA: TGCGCCAGCAGCACAGGGGGCTCGAACTATGGCTACACCTTC.

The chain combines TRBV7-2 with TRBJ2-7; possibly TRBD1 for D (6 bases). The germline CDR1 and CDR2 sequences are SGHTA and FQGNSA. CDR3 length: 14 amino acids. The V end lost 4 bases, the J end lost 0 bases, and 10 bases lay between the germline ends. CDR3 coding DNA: TGTGCCAGCAGCTCGGGACACCGCTCCTACGAGCAGTACTTC. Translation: CASSSGHRSYEQYF.

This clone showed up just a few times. Here the CDR3 reads CASSVGWTGRTGELFF. The CDR3 DNA reads TGTGCCAGCAGCGTAGGTTGGACAGGGAGGACCGGGGAGCTGTTTTTT. The chain recombines TRBV9 with TRBJ2-2; 8 positions match TRBD1. J gave up 5 bases and V 0 bases, and 6 bases lay outside the gene matches. Per the germline V gene, CDR1 is SGDLS and CDR2 is YYNGEE. This CDR3 has 16 amino acids.

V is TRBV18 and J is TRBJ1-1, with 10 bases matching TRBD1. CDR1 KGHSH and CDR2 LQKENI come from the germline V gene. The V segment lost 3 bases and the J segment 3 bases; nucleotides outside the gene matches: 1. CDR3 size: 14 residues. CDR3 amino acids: CASSPGTGDTEAFF. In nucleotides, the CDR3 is TGTGCCAGCTCACCTGGGACAGGGGACACTGAAGCTTTCTTT.

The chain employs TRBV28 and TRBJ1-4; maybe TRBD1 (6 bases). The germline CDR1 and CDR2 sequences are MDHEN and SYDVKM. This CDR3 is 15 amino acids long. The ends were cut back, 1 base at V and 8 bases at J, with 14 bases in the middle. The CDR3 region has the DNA TGTGCCAGCAGTTTATCAGGGCAGGGGCGGGAAAAACTGTTTTTT. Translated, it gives CASSLSGQGREKLFF.

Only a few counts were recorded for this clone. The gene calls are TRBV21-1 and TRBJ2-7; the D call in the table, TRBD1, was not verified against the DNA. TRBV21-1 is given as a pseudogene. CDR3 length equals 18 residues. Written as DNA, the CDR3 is TGTGCCAGCAGCAAAGCCTTATACAGGGGGCGTGAGTACCATGAGCAGTACTTC. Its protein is CASSKALYRGREYHEQYF.

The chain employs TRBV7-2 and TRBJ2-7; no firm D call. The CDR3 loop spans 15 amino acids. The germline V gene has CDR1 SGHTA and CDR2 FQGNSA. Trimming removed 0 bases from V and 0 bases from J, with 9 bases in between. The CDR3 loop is CASSLAGGSSYEQYF. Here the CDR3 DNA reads TGTGCCAGCAGCTTAGCTGGCGGCAGCTCCTACGAGCAGTACTTC.

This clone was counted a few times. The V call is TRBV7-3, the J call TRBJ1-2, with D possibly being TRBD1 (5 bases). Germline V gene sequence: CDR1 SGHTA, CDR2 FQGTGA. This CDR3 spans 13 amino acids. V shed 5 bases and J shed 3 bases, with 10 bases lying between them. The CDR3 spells CASSTDRDYGYTF. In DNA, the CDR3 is TGTGCCAGCAGCACTGACAGAGACTATGGCTACACCTTC.